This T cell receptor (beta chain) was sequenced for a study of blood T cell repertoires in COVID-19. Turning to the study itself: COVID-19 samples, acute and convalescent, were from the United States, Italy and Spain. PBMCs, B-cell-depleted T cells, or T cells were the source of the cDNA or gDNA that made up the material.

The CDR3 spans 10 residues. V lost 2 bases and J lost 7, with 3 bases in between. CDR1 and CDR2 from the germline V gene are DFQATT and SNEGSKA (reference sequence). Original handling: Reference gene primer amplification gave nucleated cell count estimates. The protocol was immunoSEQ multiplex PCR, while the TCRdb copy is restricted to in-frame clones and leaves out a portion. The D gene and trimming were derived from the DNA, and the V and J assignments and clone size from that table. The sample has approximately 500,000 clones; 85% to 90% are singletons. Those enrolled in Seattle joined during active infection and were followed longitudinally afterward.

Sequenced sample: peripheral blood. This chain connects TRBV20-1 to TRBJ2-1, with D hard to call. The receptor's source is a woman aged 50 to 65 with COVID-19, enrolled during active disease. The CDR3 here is CSARTNEQFF. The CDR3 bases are TGCAGTGCTAGAACAAATGAGCAGTTCTTC.